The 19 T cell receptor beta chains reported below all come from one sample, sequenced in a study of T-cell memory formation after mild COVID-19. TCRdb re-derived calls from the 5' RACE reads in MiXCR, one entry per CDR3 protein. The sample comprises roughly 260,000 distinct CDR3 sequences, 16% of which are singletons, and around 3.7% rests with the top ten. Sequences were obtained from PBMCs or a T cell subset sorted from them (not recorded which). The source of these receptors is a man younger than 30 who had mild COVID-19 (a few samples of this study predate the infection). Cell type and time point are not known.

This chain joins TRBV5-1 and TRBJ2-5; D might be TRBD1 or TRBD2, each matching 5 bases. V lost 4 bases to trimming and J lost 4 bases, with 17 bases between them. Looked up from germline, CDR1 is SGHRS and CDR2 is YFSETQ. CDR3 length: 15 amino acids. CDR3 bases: TGCGCCAGCAGCCAGGGCCCGGGATCTCCAGAGACCCAGTACTTC. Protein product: CASSQGPGSPETQYF. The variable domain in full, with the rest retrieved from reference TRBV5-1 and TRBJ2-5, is KAGVTQTPRYLIKTRGQQVTLSCSPISGHRSVSWYQQTPGQGLQFLFEYFSETQRNKGNFPGRFSGRQFSNSRSEMNVSTLELGDSALYLCASSQGPGSPETQYFGPGTRLLVL.

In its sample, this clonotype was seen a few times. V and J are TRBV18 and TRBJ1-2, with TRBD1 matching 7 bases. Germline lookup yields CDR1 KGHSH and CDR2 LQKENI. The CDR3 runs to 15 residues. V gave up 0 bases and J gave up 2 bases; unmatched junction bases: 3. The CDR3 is CASSPPTGTNYGYTF. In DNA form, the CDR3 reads TGTGCCAGCTCACCACCGACAGGGACAAACTATGGCTACACCTTC.

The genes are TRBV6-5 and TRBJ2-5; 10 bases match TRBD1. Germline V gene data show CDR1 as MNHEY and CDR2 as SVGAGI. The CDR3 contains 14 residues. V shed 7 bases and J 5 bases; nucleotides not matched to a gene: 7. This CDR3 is CASKPGQGWETQYF. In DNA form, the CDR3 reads TGTGCCAGCAAACCGGGACAGGGGTGGGAGACCCAGTACTTC.

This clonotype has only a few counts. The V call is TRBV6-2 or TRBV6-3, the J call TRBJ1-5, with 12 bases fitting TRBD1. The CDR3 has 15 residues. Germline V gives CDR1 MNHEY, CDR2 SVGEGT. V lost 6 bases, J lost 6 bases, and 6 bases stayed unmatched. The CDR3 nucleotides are TGTGCCAGCAGGGGGGACAGGGGGCCTCGTCAGCCCCAGCATTTT. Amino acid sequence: CASRGDRGPRQPQHF.

CDR3 amino acids: CASGTGQGQTNYGYTF. In DNA form, the CDR3 reads TGTGCTAGTGGTACAGGACAGGGCCAAACTAACTATGGCTACACCTTC. This chain links TRBV12-5 with TRBJ1-2; 8 bases map to TRBD1. The CDR3 extends over 16 amino acids. Germline loops: CDR1 LGHNT, CDR2 FRNRAP. The junction had 8 bases not matched to a gene; V was cut back by 5 bases and J by 0 bases.

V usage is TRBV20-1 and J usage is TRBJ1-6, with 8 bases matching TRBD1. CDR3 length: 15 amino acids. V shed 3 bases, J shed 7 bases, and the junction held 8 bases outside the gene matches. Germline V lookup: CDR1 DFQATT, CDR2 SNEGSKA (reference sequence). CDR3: CSARRTGIPNSPLHF. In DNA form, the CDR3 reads TGCAGTGCTAGGCGGACAGGGATTCCGAATTCACCCCTCCACTTT.

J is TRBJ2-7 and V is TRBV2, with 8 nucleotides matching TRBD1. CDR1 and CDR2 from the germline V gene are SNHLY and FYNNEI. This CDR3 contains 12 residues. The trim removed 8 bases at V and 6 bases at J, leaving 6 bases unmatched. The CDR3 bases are TGTGCCAGCCGCCAGGGGGCTTCCGAGCAGTACTTC. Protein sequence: CASRQGASEQYF.

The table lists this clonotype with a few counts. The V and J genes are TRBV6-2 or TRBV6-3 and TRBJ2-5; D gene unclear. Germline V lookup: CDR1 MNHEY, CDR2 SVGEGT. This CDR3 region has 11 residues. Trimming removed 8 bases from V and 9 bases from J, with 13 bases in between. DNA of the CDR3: TGTGCCAGCGGACCCCTGACGGCCCAGTACTTC. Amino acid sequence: CASGPLTAQYF.

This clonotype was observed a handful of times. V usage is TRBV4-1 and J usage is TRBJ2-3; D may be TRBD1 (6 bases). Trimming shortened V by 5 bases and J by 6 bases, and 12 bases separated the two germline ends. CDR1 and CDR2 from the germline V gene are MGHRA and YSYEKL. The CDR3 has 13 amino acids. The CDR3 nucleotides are TGCGCCAGCAGCGGACAGTCTTCGGATACGCAGTATTTT. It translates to CASSGQSSDTQYF.

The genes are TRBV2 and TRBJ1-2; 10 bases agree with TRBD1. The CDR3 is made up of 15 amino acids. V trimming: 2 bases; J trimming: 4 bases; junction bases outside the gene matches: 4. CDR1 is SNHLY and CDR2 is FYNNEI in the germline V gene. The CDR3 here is CASSENGQGVYGYTF. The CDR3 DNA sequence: TGTGCCAGCAGTGAAAATGGACAGGGGGTCTATGGCTACACCTTC.

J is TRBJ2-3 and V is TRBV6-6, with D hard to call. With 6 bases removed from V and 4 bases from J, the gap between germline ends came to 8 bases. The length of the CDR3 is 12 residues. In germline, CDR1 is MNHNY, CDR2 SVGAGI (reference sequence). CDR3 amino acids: CASRRTADTQYF. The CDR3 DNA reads TGTGCCAGCAGACGGACGGCAGATACGCAGTATTTT.

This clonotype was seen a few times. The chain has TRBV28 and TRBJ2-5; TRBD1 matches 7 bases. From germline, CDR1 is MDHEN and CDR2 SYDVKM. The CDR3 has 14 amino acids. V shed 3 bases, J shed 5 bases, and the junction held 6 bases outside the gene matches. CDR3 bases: TGTGCCAGCAGTTTCGCAGGGGGTTTGGAGACCCAGTACTTC. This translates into CASSFAGGLETQYF.

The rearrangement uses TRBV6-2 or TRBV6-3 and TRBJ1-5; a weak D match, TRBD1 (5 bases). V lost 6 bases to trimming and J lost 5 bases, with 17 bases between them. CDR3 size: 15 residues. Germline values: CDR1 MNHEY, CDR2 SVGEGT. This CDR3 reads CASRGYRDGDQPQHF. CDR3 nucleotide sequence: TGTGCCAGCAGGGGGTATAGGGACGGGGATCAGCCCCAGCATTTT.

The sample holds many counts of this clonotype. CDR3 DNA: TGTGCCAGCGGGAGACCAGGCGGGGGCACAGATACGCAGTATTTT. Its translation is CASGRPGGGTDTQYF. This sequence joins TRBV12-3 or TRBV12-4 and TRBJ2-3; D perhaps matches TRBD2 (6 bases). V was trimmed by 8 bases and J by 1 base, leaving 16 bases between them. This CDR3 is built from 15 residues.

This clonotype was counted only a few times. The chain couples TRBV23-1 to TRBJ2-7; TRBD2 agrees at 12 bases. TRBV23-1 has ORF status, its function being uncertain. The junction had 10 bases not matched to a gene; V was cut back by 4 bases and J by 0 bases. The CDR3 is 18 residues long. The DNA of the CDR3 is TGCGCCAGCAGTCCAGGAAGTCTAGCGGGGGGGAGCTCCTACGAGCAGTACGTC. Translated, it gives CASSPGSLAGGSSYEQYV.

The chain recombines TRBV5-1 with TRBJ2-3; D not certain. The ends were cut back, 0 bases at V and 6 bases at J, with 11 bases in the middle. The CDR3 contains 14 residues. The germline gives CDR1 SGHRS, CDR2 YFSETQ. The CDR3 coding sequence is TGCGCCAGCAGCTTGGGACACGACGGCGATACGCAGTATTTT. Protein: CASSLGHDGDTQYF.

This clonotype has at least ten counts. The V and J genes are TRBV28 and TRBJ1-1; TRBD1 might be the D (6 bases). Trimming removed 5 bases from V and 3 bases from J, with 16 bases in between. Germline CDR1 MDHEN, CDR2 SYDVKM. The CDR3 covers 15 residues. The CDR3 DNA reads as TGTGCCAGCAGTGGGGGCGGGGGCCGGTACACTGAAGCTTTCTTT. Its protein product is CASSGGGGRYTEAFF. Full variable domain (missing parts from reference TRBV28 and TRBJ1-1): DVKVTQSSRYLVKRTGEKVFLECVQDMDHENMFWYRQDPGLGLRLIYFSYDVKMKEKGDIPEGYSVSREKKERFSLILESASTNQTSMYLCASSGGGGRYTEAFFGQGTRLTVV.

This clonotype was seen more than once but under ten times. CDR3 residues: CSAAGTSYGYTF. The CDR3 DNA reads as TGCAGTGCCGCAGGAACTTCCTATGGCTACACCTTC. The chain links TRBV20-1 to TRBJ1-2; D gene uncertain. The CDR3 spans 12 residues. V was clipped by 6 bases and J by 4 bases, with 12 bases between them. From germline, CDR1 is DFQATT and CDR2 SNEGSKA (reference sequence).

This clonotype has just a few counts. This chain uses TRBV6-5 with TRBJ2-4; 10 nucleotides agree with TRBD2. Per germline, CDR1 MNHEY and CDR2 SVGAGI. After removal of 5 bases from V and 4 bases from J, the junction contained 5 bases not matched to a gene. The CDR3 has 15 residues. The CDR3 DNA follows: TGTGCCAGCAGTCCCCCGGGACTAGCGAAAAACATTCAGTACTTC. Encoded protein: CASSPPGLAKNIQYF.